This T cell receptor beta chain was sequenced during a study of shared clonotypes between healthy human individuals. General study points: Limitation of the genetic and exposure-history diversity represented came from the few donors.

Naive CD8 populations comprised CD45RO-negative cells positively selected for CCR7, excluding terminally differentiated effector memory CD45RA+ cells. The repertoire was sequenced with immunoSEQ multiplex PCR; TCRdb's copy has only in-frame clones and lacks some. The repertoire has about 1.9 million clones, 93% of them found once; the top ten carry more than 1.5%. With respect to this clone: Antigen specificity is unknown.

Germline V gives CDR1 MNHNS, CDR2 SASEGT. V was cut by 3 bases and J by 9 bases, with 27 bases left in between. This CDR3 spans 18 amino acids. The chain is built from TRBV6-1 and TRBJ2-4, with D perhaps assigned TRBD1 or TRBD2 (5 bases each). This sequence was found in a man younger than 35 in good health. Some clones in this sample may be carry-over from other donors' samples. Sequencing input: naive CD8+ T cells from PBMCs. The CDR3 loop reads CASSDRSWGPTFGGIQYF. DNA for the CDR3: TGTGCCAGCAGTGACCGGTCGTGGGGCCCAACTTTTGGGGGCATTCAGTACTTC.